Below are 29 T cell receptor beta chains sequenced from a single sample in a study of blood T cell repertoires in COVID-19. Profiled with immunoSEQ multiplex PCR; TCRdb holds only in-frame clones, not every one. The sample lists roughly 54,000 clones, about 83% occurring once. What was sequenced was peripheral blood. Receptors originate from a woman aged 55-70 years with COVID-19, enrolled during active disease.

This sequence joins TRBV6-5 and TRBJ1-6; weak D call: TRBD1 (6 bases). Deletions cut 6 bases from V and 6 bases from J, with 12 bases between. Germline-derived CDR1 and CDR2 are MNHEY and SVGAGI. The CDR3 has 14 residues. CDR3 DNA sequence: TGTGCCAGCAGCCGCGGACAGAGTAATTCACCCCTCCACTTT. This sequence encodes CASSRGQSNSPLHF.

The chain couples TRBV4-1 to TRBJ1-5, with 7 bases identical to TRBD1. With 1 base clipped from V and 1 base from J, the junction kept 1 base outside the gene matches. The CDR3 loop spans 15 amino acids. Germline V gene sequence: CDR1 MGHRA, CDR2 YSYEKL. The CDR3 nucleotides read TGCGCCAGCAGCCAAGTGACAGGGAGCAATCAGCCCCAGCATTTT. Its protein is CASSQVTGSNQPQHF.

The rearrangement joins TRBV2 to TRBJ1-2; 8 bases match TRBD1. The V gene's germline CDR1 is SNHLY and CDR2 FYNNEI. V shed 2 bases, J shed 3 bases, and the junction held 2 bases outside the gene matches. This CDR3 contains 14 residues. The CDR3 loop is CASSEQGAHYGYTF. CDR3 coding DNA: TGTGCCAGCAGTGAACAGGGGGCTCACTATGGCTACACCTTC.

This clone was found a few times. V is TRBV7-2 and J is TRBJ1-4, with D tentatively TRBD1 (5 bases). V shed 0 bases and J shed 13 bases, with 21 bases lying between them. Germline V lookup: CDR1 SGHTA, CDR2 FQGNSA. This CDR3 region has 16 residues. Written as DNA, the CDR3 is TGTGCCAGCAGCTTAGCAGGGGAGGGGCTCTTAGAGGGACTGTTTTTT. Protein: CASSLAGEGLLEGLFF.

The V and J genes are TRBV28 and TRBJ1-2; 9 nucleotides match TRBD1. The CDR3 contains 15 residues. The germline CDR1 and CDR2 sequences are MDHEN and SYDVKM. V lost 5 bases and J lost 6; bases outside the gene matches: 10. The CDR3 bases are TGTGCCAGCAGTCCCGAATGGACAGGGGCACATGGCTACACCTTC. Translating it yields CASSPEWTGAHGYTF.

The rearrangement links TRBV30 to TRBJ2-3, with 11 bases matching TRBD1. The CDR3 totals 15 residues. CDR1 and CDR2 (germline): GTSNPN, SVGIG (reference sequence). J gave up 4 bases and V 7 bases, and 10 bases lay outside the gene matches. CDR3 in DNA: TGTGCCTCTATATCCGGGACAGGGGGGGCAGATACGCAGTATTTT. Translation gives CASISGTGGADTQYF.

As DNA, the CDR3 is TGTGCCAGCTGCCGGGGGAACAGGGGACCCCAGCATTTT. This codes for CASCRGNRGPQHF. The chain carries TRBV28 and TRBJ1-5; 7 nucleotides agree with TRBD1. Unmatched junction bases numbered 11, after V lost 8 bases and J lost 10 bases. The CDR3 has 13 amino acids. Germline CDR1 MDHEN, CDR2 SYDVKM.

This chain uses TRBV27 with TRBJ2-7; TRBD1 agrees at 7 bases. Germline-derived CDR1 and CDR2 are MNHEY and SMNVEV (reference sequence). Losses at the gene ends were 5 bases for V and 2 bases for J; bases not matched to a gene: 6. CDR3 size: 14 residues. The DNA for the CDR3 is TGTGCCAGCAGTATTCGGACAGGTACCTACGAGCAGTACTTC. As protein: CASSIRTGTYEQYF.

The rearrangement joins TRBV24-1 to TRBJ1-2, with a possible D match to TRBD1 (6 bases). The CDR3 contains 14 residues. The germline V gene encodes CDR1 KGHDR and CDR2 SFDVKD. Trimming removed 3 bases at V and 5 bases at J, with 12 bases between. In nucleotides, the CDR3 is TGTGCCACCAGTGATGCGGGGGCGGAATATGGCTACACCTTC. Protein product: CATSDAGAEYGYTF.

The chain couples TRBV3-1 (or the pseudogene TRBV3-2) to TRBJ2-2, with 9 bases lining up with TRBD2. V lost 3 bases and J lost 4; bases outside the gene matches: 6. The V gene's germline CDR1 is LGHDT and CDR2 YNNKEL (reference sequence). This CDR3 has 16 amino acids. In DNA form, the CDR3 reads TGTGCCAGCAGCCAGATAGCGGGAGTAAGCACCGGGGAGCTGTTTTTT. Protein product: CASSQIAGVSTGELFF.

The chain couples TRBV18 to TRBJ1-2, with 7 bases that match TRBD1. J lost 3 bases, V lost 3 bases, and 10 bases had no gene match. The length of the CDR3 is 16 residues. Germline CDR1 is KGHSH and CDR2 is LQKENI. CDR3: CASSPEGDSYYYGYTF. The CDR3 nucleotides are TGTGCCAGCTCACCTGAAGGGGACAGCTACTACTATGGCTACACCTTC.

The J gene is TRBJ2-1, the V gene TRBV3-1 (or the pseudogene TRBV3-2); D gene uncertain. The V end lost 2 bases, the J end lost 7 bases, and 12 bases lay between the germline ends. This CDR3 is 14 amino acids long. Germline V gene data show CDR1 as LGHDT and CDR2 as YNNKEL (reference sequence). This CDR3 reads CASSQLALQNEQFF. The DNA of the CDR3 is TGTGCCAGCAGCCAACTTGCCTTACAGAATGAGCAGTTCTTC.

V and J are TRBV7-9 and TRBJ2-3, with a possible D match to TRBD2 (5 bases). Trimming left V 5 bases short and J 2 bases short, with 11 bases between. CDR1 and CDR2 from the germline V gene are SEHNR and FQNEAQ (reference sequence). This CDR3 is 14 amino acids long. For the CDR3, the DNA is TGTGCCAGCAGCAGTTCGGGGAACACAGATACGCAGTATTTT. Amino acid sequence: CASSSSGNTDTQYF.

In this sample, this clone turned up once. The chain has TRBV27 and TRBJ1-2; D not certain. This CDR3 has 13 amino acids. V shed 6 bases and J shed 0 bases, with 8 bases lying between them. The V gene's germline CDR1 is MNHEY and CDR2 SMNVEV (reference sequence). DNA of the CDR3: TGTGCCAGCAGGCCAGGAACTAACTATGGCTACACCTTC. Amino acid sequence: CASRPGTNYGYTF.

The chain uses TRBV9 and TRBJ2-3; TRBD2 matches 9 bases. This CDR3 has 16 amino acids. In germline, CDR1 is SGDLS, CDR2 YYNGEE. J lost 2 bases, V lost 0 bases, and 4 bases had no gene match. CDR3 DNA sequence: TGTGCCAGCAGCGTAGAGCTAGCGGGACACACAGATACGCAGTATTTT. Translated: CASSVELAGHTDTQYF.

The chain joins TRBV7-2 to TRBJ2-7; 9 bases are shared with TRBD2. This CDR3 is 14 amino acids long. Per germline, CDR1 SGHTA and CDR2 FQGNSA. Germline trimming cut 2 bases from V and 6 bases from J; bases unmatched to any gene: 5. CDR3 sequence: CASSLRAGGGEQYF. The CDR3, as DNA: TGTGCCAGCAGCTTAAGGGCGGGAGGGGGCGAGCAGTACTTC.

The chain carries TRBV9 and TRBJ2-7; TRBD2 might be the D (6 bases). V lost 3 bases to trimming and J lost 2 bases, with 15 bases between them. The CDR3 covers 15 residues. Germline V gene lookup returns CDR1 SGDLS and CDR2 YYNGEE. CDR3 bases: TGTGCCAGCAGCGCCTTGGGGGAGGCCCCCTACGAGCAGTACTTC. Its translation: CASSALGEAPYEQYF.

The gene calls are TRBV6-5 and TRBJ2-7; D ambiguous. V was clipped by 6 bases and J by 1 base, with 10 bases between them. This CDR3 is built from 13 residues. Germline assignment: CDR1 MNHEY and CDR2 SVGAGI. The CDR3 DNA is TGTGCCAGCAGCGGTCAGGTTTCCTACGAGCAGTACTTC. Translation gives CASSGQVSYEQYF.

This clone showed up just once. The chain employs TRBV27 and TRBJ2-3; 7 nucleotides line up with TRBD2. The germline CDR1 and CDR2 sequences are MNHEY and SMNVEV (reference sequence). The CDR3 consists of 15 residues. V lost 6 bases, J lost 5 bases, and 11 bases stayed unmatched. The CDR3 spells CASSRVREFGDTQYF. CDR3 sequence (DNA): TGTGCCAGCAGCAGGGTGCGGGAGTTCGGAGATACGCAGTATTTT.

This chain links TRBV4-2 with TRBJ1-4; the match to TRBD1 covers 9 bases. J was trimmed by 5 bases and V by 5 bases; bases with no gene match: 9. Germline assignment: CDR1 LGHNA and CDR2 YNFKEQ. The CDR3 runs 16 residues. For the CDR3, the DNA is TGTGCCAGCAGCATACTACAGGGGGCGAGAAATGAAAAACTGTTTTTT. Its protein is CASSILQGARNEKLFF.

This rearrangement joins TRBV7-9 to TRBJ1-4, with D unclear. Trimming took off 5 bases at V and 4 bases at J, with 14 bases between the two ends. The CDR3 has 15 residues. Per germline, CDR1 SEHNR and CDR2 FQNEAQ (reference sequence). The CDR3 DNA reads as TGTGCCAGCAGCAAGATTGACGGAGTTAATGAAAAACTGTTTTTT. Protein product: CASSKIDGVNEKLFF.

The rearrangement joins TRBV30 to TRBJ2-7, with D perhaps TRBD2 (5 bases). The CDR3 loop spans 10 amino acids. Germline assignment: CDR1 GTSNPN and CDR2 SVGIG (reference sequence). V lost 5 bases, J lost 6 bases, and 8 bases lay in between. The CDR3 DNA is TGTGCCTGGGGGGAGTCCGAGCAGTACTTC. Its protein is CAWGESEQYF.

The chain joins TRBV7-8 to TRBJ2-7; 10 bases align to TRBD1. Germline CDR1 reads SGHVS; CDR2 reads FQNEAQ. V dropped 5 bases and J dropped 4; count of bases not matched to a gene: 5. The CDR3 totals 14 residues. The CDR3 nucleotides read TGTGCCAGCAGCCAGACAGGGGGCCCGTACGAGCAGTACTTC. As protein: CASSQTGGPYEQYF.

The genes are TRBV30 and TRBJ1-1; D gene uncertain. V lost 4 bases and J 10 bases, leaving 22 bases between the germline ends. The CDR3 loop spans 14 amino acids. In germline, CDR1 is GTSNPN, CDR2 SVGIG (reference sequence). CDR3 protein: CAWIRQEGNRRAFF. The CDR3 DNA reads TGTGCCTGGATACGGCAGGAGGGTAATAGGAGAGCTTTCTTT.

This chain joins TRBV19 and TRBJ2-7; no clear D. V was trimmed by 3 bases and J by 6 bases, leaving 18 bases between them. The CDR3 has 15 residues. CDR1 LNHDA and CDR2 SQIVND come from the germline V gene (reference sequence). The CDR3 reads CASSIRPAGSSEQYF. DNA for the CDR3: TGTGCCAGTAGTATTCGGCCAGCAGGATCATCCGAGCAGTACTTC.

The CDR3 here is CATRDGGGRSYEQYF. The DNA of the CDR3 is TGTGCCACCCGCGACGGGGGGGGAAGGTCCTACGAGCAGTACTTC. This chain joins TRBV24-1 and TRBJ2-7; the match to TRBD2 covers 8 bases. The CDR3 covers 15 residues. The germline V gene has CDR1 KGHDR and CDR2 SFDVKD. The J segment lost 1 base and the V segment lost 9 bases, leaving 10 bases of the junction unmatched.

As concerns this clone: The same CDR3 can be traced to other DNA sequences in this sample. The rearrangement joins TRBV11-2 to TRBJ2-7; D gene ambiguous. The germline gives CDR1 SGHAT, CDR2 FQNNGV. The CDR3 runs 11 residues. V dropped 4 bases and J dropped 2 bases, with 3 bases sitting between them. DNA of the CDR3: TGTGCCAGCAGCTCAACCTACGAGCAGTACTTC. Its translation is CASSSTYEQYF.

The rearrangement uses TRBV7-9 and TRBJ1-5, with D hard to call. The germline V and J ends were trimmed by 5 bases and 1 base, with 6 bases remaining between them. CDR3 length: 13 residues. Per germline, CDR1 SEHNR and CDR2 FQNEAQ (reference sequence). CDR3 DNA: TGTGCCAGCAGCCCACTGAGCAATCAGCCCCAGCATTTT. It translates to CASSPLSNQPQHF.

The chain is built from TRBV28 and TRBJ2-7; 7 bases map to TRBD2. Germline V gene lookup returns CDR1 MDHEN and CDR2 SYDVKM. V trimming: 3 bases; J trimming: 5 bases; junction bases outside the gene matches: 13. The CDR3 runs 16 residues. The chain's CDR3 is CASSFSYPGLRNEQYF. Here the CDR3 DNA reads TGTGCCAGCAGTTTCTCCTATCCGGGACTAAGGAACGAGCAGTACTTC.